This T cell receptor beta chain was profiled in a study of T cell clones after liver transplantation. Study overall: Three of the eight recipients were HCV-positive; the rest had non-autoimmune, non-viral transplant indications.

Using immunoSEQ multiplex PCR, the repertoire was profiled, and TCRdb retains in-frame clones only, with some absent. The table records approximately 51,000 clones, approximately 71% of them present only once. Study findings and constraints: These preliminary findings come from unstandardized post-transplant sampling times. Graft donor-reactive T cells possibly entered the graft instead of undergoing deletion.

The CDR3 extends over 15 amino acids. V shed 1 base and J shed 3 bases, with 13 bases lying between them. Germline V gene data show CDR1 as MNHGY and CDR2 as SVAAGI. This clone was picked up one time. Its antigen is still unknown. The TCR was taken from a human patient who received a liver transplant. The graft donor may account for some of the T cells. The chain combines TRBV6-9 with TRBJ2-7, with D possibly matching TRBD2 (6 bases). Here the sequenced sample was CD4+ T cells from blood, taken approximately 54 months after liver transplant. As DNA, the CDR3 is TGTGCCAGCAGTTATTTGGGTCGGGGGAACTACGAGCAGTACTTC. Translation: CASSYLGRGNYEQYF.